This is a list of T cell receptor beta chains from one sample in a study of molecular identifiers for immune sequencing clone quantification. TCRdb called the PCR reads again in MiXCR, with one record for every CDR3 protein. The data show under 600,000 distinct CDR3 sequences, around 23% seen once. The sequenced sample was naive CD8+ T cells from blood, with Jurkat cell RNA spiked in. These receptors all come from a human donor in good health. Some libraries in this study had Jurkat cell RNA spiked in. The CDR3 runs from the conserved cysteine through the conserved F or W. A D gene is named only where the DNA matches it firmly. Only some rows state a clone size, as once, few, many or a class for expanded clones.

-,TRBJ2-5,-,14,TRBV7-8,TGTGCCAGCAGCTCTCCCGGGACGCTGGAAACCCAGTACTTC,CASSSPGTLETQYF
-,TRBJ2-7,TRBD2,17,TRBV7-2,TGTGCCAGCAGCTACGGGACTAACGGGGGGAGCTCCTACGAGCAGTACTTC,CASSYGTNGGSSYEQYF
few,TRBJ1-2,TRBD1,12,TRBV27,TGTGCCAGCACCACAGGGGGCCATGGCTACACCTTC,CASTTGGHGYTF
-,TRBJ2-3,TRBD2,16,TRBV9,TGTGTCAGCAGCGTAAGCGGGAGGGCCGTCACAGATACGCAGTATTTT,CVSSVSGRAVTDTQYF
-,TRBJ1-6,TRBD1,15,TRBV4-1,TGCGCCAGCAGCCAGACCGGGACAGGGGTTTCACCCCTCCACTTT,CASSQTGTGVSPLHF
few,TRBJ2-6,TRBD2,19,TRBV14,TGTGCCAGCAGTTTACTAGCGGGTATAAGAACCTCTGGGGCCAACGTCCTGACTTTC,CASSLLAGIRTSGANVLTF
-,TRBJ2-2,-,15,TRBV14,TGTGCCAGCAGCCAAGATTCGCGGGGACCGAGGGAGCTGTTTTTT,CASSQDSRGPRELFF
-,TRBJ2-7,TRBD1,15,TRBV19,TGTGCCAGTAGTACCGGACAGGGGGTCTCCTACGAGCAGTACTTC,CASSTGQGVSYEQYF
-,TRBJ2-7,-,16,TRBV2,TGTGCCAGCAGTGAAGACAGGGGACTATCCGGCTACGAGCAGTACTTC,CASSEDRGLSGYEQYF
many,TRBJ2-4,-,16,TRBV21-1,TGTGCCAGCAGCAAAGCGGCGGGGTTAGCCAAAAACATTCAGTACTTC,CASSKAAGLAKNIQYF
few,TRBJ1-5,-,14,TRBV6-2/TRBV6-3,TGTGCCAGCAGTAGTTGGGATGGCAATCAGCCCCAGCATTTT,CASSSWDGNQPQHF
few,TRBJ1-1,-,13,TRBV25-1,TGTGCCAGCGAGGACCAGGGGAACACTGAAGCTTTCTTT,CASEDQGNTEAFF
-,TRBJ1-1,-,14,TRBV16,TGTGCCAGCAGCCAATCGACAGTCAGGCCTGAAGCTTTCTTT,CASSQSTVRPEAFF
many,TRBJ2-7,TRBD2,14,TRBV25-1,TGTGCCAGCAGTGACCCGGGACTAGCCTACGAGCAGTACTTC,CASSDPGLAYEQYF
few,TRBJ2-1,TRBD2,16,TRBV4-3,TGCGCCAGCAGCCAAACGGGACTAGCGTATTACAATGAGCAGTTCTTC,CASSQTGLAYYNEQFF
-,TRBJ2-7,-,20,TRBV5-6,TGTGCCAGCAGCTTGGCCCAATATATGAGGAACTTCGGCATCTCCTACGAGCAGTACTTC,CASSLAQYMRNFGISYEQYF
many,TRBJ2-3,-,13,TRBV27,TGTGCCAGCAGTTTGCAGAACACAGATACGCAGTATTTT,CASSLQNTDTQYF
-,TRBJ2-7,-,14,TRBV20-1,TGCAGTGCTAGAGAACTGGACACCTACTACGAGCAGTACTTC,CSARELDTYYEQYF
few,TRBJ2-1,TRBD2,13,TRBV25-1,TGTGCCAGCAGGACTAGCGGAAACAATGAGCAGTTCTTC,CASRTSGNNEQFF
many,TRBJ2-3,TRBD2,16,TRBV7-8,TGTGCCAGCAGCTTAAGCCGGGGGGGCTCGTCAGATACGCAGTATTTT,CASSLSRGGSSDTQYF
-,TRBJ1-6,-,15,TRBV7-9,TGTGCCAGCAGCTTACATGAGGGGCCGAATTCACCCCTCCACTTT,CASSLHEGPNSPLHF
few,TRBJ1-5,-,15,TRBV6-2/TRBV6-3,TGTGCCAGCGACGAGGTTGGGGGGGGGAATCAGCCCCAGCATTTT,CASDEVGGGNQPQHF
-,TRBJ1-5,-,17,TRBV6-1,TGTGCCAGCAGTGAAGCGTGGGCAGCCATGGGCAATCAGCCCCAGCATTTT,CASSEAWAAMGNQPQHF
-,TRBJ1-1,-,13,TRBV12-3/TRBV12-4,TGTGCCAGCAGCCCGGGTCCGAACACTGAAACTTTCTTT,CASSPGPNTETFF
-,TRBJ2-7,TRBD1,14,TRBV6-2/TRBV6-3,TGTGCCAGCAGTTACGTGGACAGGGGGACCGAGCAGTACTTC,CASSYVDRGTEQYF
-,TRBJ2-7,-,13,TRBV19,TGTGCCAGTAGTATAGCGGGCGCCTACGAGCAGTACTTC,CASSIAGAYEQYF
few,TRBJ2-7,-,16,TRBV6-2/TRBV6-3,TGTGCCAGCATGCGGATAGGGACCGTACCAAAATACGAGCAGTACTTC,CASMRIGTVPKYEQYF